Following are 9 T cell receptor beta chains from one sample sequenced in a study of shared clonotypes between healthy human individuals. Profiling relied on immunoSEQ multiplex PCR, and the TCRdb table lists in-frame clones only, not all of them. The sample includes roughly 480,000 clones, around 80% of them seen just once. Sequenced input: PBMCs. The receptors were sampled from a woman between 35 and 50 years old in good health. Some clones in this sample may be carry-over from other donors' samples.

The chain couples TRBV19 to TRBJ2-7; D uncertain. CDR3 length equals 14 residues. Germline lookup yields CDR1 LNHDA and CDR2 SQIVND (reference sequence). V lost 0 bases and J lost 0, with 6 bases in between. The CDR3 DNA reads TGTGCCAGTAGTATAGAGGCAGGCTCCTACGAGCAGTACTTC. Protein: CASSIEAGSYEQYF.

The rearrangement uses TRBV7-2 and TRBJ2-7, with a possible D match to TRBD1 (5 bases). Germline CDR1 is SGHTA and CDR2 is FQGNSA. V gave up 6 bases and J gave up 6 bases, with 12 bases separating them. The CDR3 is 12 amino acids. In DNA, the CDR3 is TGTGCCAGCAGTCAGACAGCTTCCGAGCAGTACTTC. This translates into CASSQTASEQYF.

V usage is TRBV7-2 and J usage is TRBJ1-4, with D possibly being TRBD1 (5 bases). The CDR3 consists of 15 residues. CDR1 is SGHTA, CDR2 FQGNSA, per germline. V was clipped by 4 bases and J by 0 bases, with 9 bases between them. CDR3 sequence (DNA): TGTGCCAGCAGCTCCGGACACTCAACTAATGAAAAACTGTTTTTT. Its translation: CASSSGHSTNEKLFF.

The V gene is TRBV19, the J gene TRBJ2-2, with D possibly being TRBD2 (6 bases). Germline lookup yields CDR1 LNHDA and CDR2 SQIVND (reference sequence). This CDR3 spans 16 amino acids. V was clipped by 4 bases and J by 5 bases, with 17 bases between them. The CDR3 here is CASSTQTGGGTGELFF. DNA of the CDR3: TGTGCCAGTAGTACCCAAACCGGGGGAGGAACCGGGGAGCTGTTTTTT.

Ten or more counts support this clone. The J gene is TRBJ1-2, the V gene TRBV27; 9 nucleotides match TRBD1. The CDR3 loop spans 14 amino acids. V was clipped by 6 bases and J by 7 bases; unmatched bases: 9. Germline V gene data show CDR1 as MNHEY and CDR2 as SMNVEV (reference sequence). The CDR3, as DNA: TGTGCCAGCAGCCTCGGACAGGGGACGTTTGGCTACACCTTC. Translation: CASSLGQGTFGYTF.

J is TRBJ2-1 and V is TRBV5-4, with 7 bases matching TRBD2. Germline CDR1 SGHNT, CDR2 YYREEE (reference sequence). Trimming removed 3 bases from V and 2 bases from J; junction bases left unmatched: 5. The length of the CDR3 is 15 residues. CDR3 coding DNA: TGTGCCAGCAGCTCGGGACTATACACCTACAATGAGCAGTTCTTC. Protein product: CASSSGLYTYNEQFF.

The V and J genes are TRBV10-1 and TRBJ1-2; D not resolved. The ends were cut back, 0 bases at V and 8 bases at J, with 10 bases in the middle. The germline CDR1 and CDR2 sequences are WNHNN and SYGVQD (reference sequence). This CDR3 is 13 amino acids long. The CDR3 region has the DNA TGCGCCAGCAGTGAGTCGGGAGGATCCGGCTACACCTTC. It specifies CASSESGGSGYTF.

The rearrangement links TRBV19 to TRBJ2-1, with a tentative D call TRBD1 (6 bases). The length of the CDR3 is 17 residues. Germline V gives CDR1 LNHDA, CDR2 SQIVND (reference sequence). V lost 4 bases to trimming and J lost 2 bases, with 18 bases between them. The CDR3 DNA follows: TGTGCCAGTAGTAGAGACCCCCCGAGGGGGACCTACAATGAGCAGTTCTTC. Its protein is CASSRDPPRGTYNEQFF.

This chain connects TRBV27 to TRBJ2-4; 9 bases fit TRBD1. The CDR3 spans 18 residues. The V gene end was trimmed by 5 bases and the J gene end by 1 base; junction bases not matched to a gene: 12. Germline loops: CDR1 MNHEY, CDR2 SMNVEV (reference sequence). CDR3 sequence (DNA): TGTGCCAGCAGTCCTAACAGGGGGCGGTGGGTGGCCAAAAACATTCAGTACTTC. This gives the protein CASSPNRGRWVAKNIQYF.